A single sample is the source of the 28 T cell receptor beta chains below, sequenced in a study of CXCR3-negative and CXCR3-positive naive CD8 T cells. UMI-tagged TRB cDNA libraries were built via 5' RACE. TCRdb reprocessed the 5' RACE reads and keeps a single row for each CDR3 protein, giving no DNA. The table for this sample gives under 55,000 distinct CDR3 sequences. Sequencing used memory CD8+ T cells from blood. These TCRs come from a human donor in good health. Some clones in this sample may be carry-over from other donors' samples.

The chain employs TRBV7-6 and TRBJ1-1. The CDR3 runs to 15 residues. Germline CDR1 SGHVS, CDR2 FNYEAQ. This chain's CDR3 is CASSLAGTENTEAFF.

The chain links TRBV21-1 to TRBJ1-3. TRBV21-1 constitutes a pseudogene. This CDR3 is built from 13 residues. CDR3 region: CASSRGINDTIYF.

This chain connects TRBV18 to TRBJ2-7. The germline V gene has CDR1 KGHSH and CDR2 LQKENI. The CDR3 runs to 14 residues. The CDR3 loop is CASSPPGQLYEQYF.

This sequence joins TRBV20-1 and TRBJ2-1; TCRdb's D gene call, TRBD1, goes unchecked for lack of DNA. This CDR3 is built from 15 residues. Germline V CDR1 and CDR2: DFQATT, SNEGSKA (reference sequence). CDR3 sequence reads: CSARDVAGELNEQFF.

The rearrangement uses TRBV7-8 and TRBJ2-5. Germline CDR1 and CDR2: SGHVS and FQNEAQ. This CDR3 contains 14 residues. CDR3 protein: CASSRRSWLETQYF.

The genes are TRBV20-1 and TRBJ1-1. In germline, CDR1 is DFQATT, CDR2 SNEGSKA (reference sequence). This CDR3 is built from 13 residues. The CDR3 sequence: CSARDIGSTEAFF.

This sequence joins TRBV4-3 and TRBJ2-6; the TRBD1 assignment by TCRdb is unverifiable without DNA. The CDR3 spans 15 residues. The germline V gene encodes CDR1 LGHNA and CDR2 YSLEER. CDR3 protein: CASSHNPGGANVLTF.

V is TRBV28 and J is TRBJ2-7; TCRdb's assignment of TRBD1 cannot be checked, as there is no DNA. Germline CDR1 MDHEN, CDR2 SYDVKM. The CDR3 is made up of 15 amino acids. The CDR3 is CASSWWGNPVDEQYF.

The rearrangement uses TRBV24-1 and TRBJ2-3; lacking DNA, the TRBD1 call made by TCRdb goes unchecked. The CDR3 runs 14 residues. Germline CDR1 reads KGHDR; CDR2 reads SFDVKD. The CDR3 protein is CATSEAGGIDTQYF.

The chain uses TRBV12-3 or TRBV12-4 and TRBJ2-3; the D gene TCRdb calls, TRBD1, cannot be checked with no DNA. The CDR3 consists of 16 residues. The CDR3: CASSSTAGGATDTQYF.

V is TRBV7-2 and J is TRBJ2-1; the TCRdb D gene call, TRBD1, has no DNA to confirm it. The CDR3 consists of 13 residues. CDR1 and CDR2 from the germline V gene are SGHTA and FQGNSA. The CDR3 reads CASSLAGGNEQFF. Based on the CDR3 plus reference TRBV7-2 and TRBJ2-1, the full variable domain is GAGVSQSPSNKVTEKGKDVELRCDPISGHTALYWYRQSLGQGLEFLIYFQGNSAPDKSGLPSDRFSAERTGGSVSTLTIQRTQQEDSAVYLCASSLAGGNEQFFGPGTRLTVL.

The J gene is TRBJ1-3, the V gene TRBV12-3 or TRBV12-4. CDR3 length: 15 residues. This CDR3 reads CASSKKGWSGNTIYF.

The CDR3 protein is CATNTGTGDTGELFF. The V and J genes are TRBV24-1 and TRBJ2-2; the TCRdb D gene call, TRBD1, has no DNA to confirm it. The CDR3 contains 15 residues. The germline gives CDR1 KGHDR, CDR2 SFDVKD.

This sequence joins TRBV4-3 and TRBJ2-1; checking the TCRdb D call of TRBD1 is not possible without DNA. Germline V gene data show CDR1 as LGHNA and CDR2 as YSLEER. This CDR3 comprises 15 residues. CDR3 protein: CASSPGTGDYNEQFF.

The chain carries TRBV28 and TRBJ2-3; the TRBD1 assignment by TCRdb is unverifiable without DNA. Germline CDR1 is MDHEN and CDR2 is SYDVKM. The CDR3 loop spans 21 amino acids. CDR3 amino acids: CASSWAHGTTVSGPYTDTQYF.

CDR3 amino acids: CASSQSSLPEQFF. The chain employs TRBV4-2 and TRBJ2-1; there is no DNA to check the TCRdb D call of TRBD2. Germline V CDR1 and CDR2: LGHNA, YNFKEQ. This CDR3 comprises 13 residues.

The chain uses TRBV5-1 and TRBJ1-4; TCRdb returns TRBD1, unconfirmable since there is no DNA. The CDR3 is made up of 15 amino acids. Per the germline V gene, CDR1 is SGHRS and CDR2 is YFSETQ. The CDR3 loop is CASSLAYDRAEKLFF.

This CDR3 is CSVEIALAVDGYTF. The V and J genes are TRBV29-1 and TRBJ1-2. The germline V gene has CDR1 SQVTM and CDR2 ANQGSEA. The CDR3 consists of 14 residues.

The CDR3 loop reads CAIPTGNYGYTF. V usage is TRBV10-3 and J usage is TRBJ1-2; without DNA, the TCRdb call of TRBD1 cannot be checked. Per germline, CDR1 ENHRY and CDR2 SYGVKD. This CDR3 contains 12 residues.

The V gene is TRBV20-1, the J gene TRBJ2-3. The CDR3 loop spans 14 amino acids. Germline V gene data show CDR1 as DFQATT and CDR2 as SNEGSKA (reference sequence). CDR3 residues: CSARLFYASDTQYF.

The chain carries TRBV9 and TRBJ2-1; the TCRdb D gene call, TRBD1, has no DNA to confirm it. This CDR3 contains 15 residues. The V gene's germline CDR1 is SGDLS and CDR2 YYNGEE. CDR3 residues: CASSAGWTVYNEQFF. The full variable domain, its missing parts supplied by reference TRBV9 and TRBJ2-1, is DSGVTQTPKHLITATGQRVTLRCSPRSGDLSVYWYQQSLDQGLQFLIQYYNGEERAKGNILERFSAQQFPDLHSELNLSSLELGDSALYFCASSAGWTVYNEQFFGPGTRLTVL.

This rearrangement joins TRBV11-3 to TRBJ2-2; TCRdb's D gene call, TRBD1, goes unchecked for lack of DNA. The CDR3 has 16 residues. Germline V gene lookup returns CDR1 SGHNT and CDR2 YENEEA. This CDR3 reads CASSSREGATTGELFF.

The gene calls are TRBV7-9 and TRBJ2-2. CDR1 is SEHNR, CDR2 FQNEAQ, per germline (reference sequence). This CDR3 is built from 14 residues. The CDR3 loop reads CASSRKFGTGELFF.

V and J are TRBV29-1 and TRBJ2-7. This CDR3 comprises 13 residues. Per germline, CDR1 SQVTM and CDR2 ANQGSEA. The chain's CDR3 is CSVDGGEPYEQYF.

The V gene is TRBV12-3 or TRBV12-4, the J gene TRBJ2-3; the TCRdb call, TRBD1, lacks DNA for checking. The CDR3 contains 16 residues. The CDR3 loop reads CASSHPLVQVRDTQYF.

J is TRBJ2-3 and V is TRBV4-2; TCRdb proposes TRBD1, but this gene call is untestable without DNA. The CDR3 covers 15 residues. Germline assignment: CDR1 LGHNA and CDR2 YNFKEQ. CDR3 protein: CASSQGQGVGDTQYF.

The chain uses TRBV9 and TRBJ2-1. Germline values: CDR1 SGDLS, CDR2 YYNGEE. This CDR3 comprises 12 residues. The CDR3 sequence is CASSGLVDEQFF.

CDR3 sequence reads: CSARDQAGMASEAFF. This chain joins TRBV20-1 and TRBJ1-1. The CDR3 sequence is 15 residues long. The V gene's germline CDR1 is DFQATT and CDR2 SNEGSKA (reference sequence).